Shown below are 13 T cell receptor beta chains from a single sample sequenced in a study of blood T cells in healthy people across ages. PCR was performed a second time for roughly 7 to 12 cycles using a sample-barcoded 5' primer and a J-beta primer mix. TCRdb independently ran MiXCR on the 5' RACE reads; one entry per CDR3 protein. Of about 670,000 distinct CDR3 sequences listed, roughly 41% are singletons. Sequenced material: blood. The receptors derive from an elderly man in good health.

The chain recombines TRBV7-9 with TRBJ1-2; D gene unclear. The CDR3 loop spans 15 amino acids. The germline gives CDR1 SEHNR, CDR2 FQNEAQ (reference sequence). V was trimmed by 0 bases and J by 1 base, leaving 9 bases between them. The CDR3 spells CASSLAGLINYGYTF. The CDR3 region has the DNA TGTGCCAGCAGCTTAGCAGGTCTCATTAACTATGGCTACACCTTC.

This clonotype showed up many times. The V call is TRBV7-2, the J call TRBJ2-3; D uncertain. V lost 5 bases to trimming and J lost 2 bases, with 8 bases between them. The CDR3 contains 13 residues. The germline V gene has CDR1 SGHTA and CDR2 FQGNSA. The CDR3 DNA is TGTGCCAGCAGCAATTCACTCACAGATACGCAGTATTTT. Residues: CASSNSLTDTQYF. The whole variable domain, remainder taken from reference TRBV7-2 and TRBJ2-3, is GAGVSQSPSNKVTEKGKDVELRCDPISGHTALYWYRQSLGQGLEFLIYFQGNSAPDKSGLPSDRFSAERTGGSVSTLTIQRTQQEDSAVYLCASSNSLTDTQYFGPGTRLTVL.

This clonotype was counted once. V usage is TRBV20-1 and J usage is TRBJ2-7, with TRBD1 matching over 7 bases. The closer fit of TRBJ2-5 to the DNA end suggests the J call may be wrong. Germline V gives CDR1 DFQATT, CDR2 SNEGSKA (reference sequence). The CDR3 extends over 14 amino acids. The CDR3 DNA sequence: TGCAGTGCTAGCCGACAGGGAATGGGAGAGACCCAGTACTTC. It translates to CSASRQGMGETQYF.

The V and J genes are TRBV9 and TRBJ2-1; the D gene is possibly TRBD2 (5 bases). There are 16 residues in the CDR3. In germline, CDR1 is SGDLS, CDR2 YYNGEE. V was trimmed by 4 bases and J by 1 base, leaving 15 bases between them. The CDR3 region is CASSYTWTSSYNEQFF. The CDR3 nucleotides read TGTGCCAGCAGCTATACCTGGACTTCATCCTACAATGAGCAGTTCTTC.

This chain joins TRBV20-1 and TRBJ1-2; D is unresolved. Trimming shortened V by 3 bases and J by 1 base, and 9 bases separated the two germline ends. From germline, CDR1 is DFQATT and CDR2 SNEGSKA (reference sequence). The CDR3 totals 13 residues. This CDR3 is CSASMGINYGYTF. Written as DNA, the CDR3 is TGCAGTGCTAGCATGGGTATTAACTATGGCTACACCTTC.

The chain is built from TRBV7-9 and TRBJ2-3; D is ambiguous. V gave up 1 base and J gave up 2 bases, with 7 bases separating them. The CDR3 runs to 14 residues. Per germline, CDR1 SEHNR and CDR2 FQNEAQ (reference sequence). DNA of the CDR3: TGTGCCAGCAGCTTAGTTAGACTCACAGATACGCAGTATTTT. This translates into CASSLVRLTDTQYF.

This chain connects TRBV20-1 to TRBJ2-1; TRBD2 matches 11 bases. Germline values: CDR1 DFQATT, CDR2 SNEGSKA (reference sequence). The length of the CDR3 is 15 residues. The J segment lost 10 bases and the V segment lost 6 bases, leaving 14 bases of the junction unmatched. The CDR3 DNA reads TGCAGTGCCCACCGTTCTAGCGGGAGGAGGAAGGAGCAGTTCTTC. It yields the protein CSAHRSSGRRKEQFF.

The CDR3 here is CASSLRDSQPQHF. CDR3 DNA sequence: TGTGCCAGCAGTCTCCGGGACAGTCAGCCCCAGCATTTT. The V and J genes are TRBV27 and TRBJ1-5, with 7 nucleotides matching TRBD1. Trimming at V came to 5 bases and at J to 6 bases, leaving 4 bases not matched to a gene. The CDR3 extends over 13 amino acids. CDR1 is MNHEY and CDR2 is SMNVEV in the germline V gene (reference sequence).

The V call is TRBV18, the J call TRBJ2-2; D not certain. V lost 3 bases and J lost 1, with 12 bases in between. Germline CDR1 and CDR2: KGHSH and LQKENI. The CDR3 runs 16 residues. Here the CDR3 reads CASSPANGMNTGELFF. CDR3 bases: TGTGCCAGCTCACCTGCGAACGGAATGAACACCGGGGAGCTGTTTTTT.

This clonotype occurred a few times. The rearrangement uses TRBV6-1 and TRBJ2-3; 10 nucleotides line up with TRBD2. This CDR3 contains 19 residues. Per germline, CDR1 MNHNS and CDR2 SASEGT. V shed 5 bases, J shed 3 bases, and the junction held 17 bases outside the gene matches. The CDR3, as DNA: TGTGCCAGCAGTCGACGATGGGCTAGCGGGAGTCATCCGACAGATACGCAGTATTTT. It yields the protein CASSRRWASGSHPTDTQYF.

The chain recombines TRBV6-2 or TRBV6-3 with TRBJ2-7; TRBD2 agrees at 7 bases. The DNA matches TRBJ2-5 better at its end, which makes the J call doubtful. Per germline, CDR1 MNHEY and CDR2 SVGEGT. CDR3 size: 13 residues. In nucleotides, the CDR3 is TGTGCCAGCCATCGAGCGGGATCGGAGACCCAGTACTTC. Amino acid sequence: CASHRAGSETQYF.

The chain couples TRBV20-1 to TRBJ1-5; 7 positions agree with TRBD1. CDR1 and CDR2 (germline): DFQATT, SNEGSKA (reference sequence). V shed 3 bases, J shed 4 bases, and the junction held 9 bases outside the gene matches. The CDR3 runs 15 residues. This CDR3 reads CSARVERQGNQPQHF. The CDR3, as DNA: TGCAGTGCTAGGGTCGAAAGACAGGGAAATCAGCCCCAGCATTTT.

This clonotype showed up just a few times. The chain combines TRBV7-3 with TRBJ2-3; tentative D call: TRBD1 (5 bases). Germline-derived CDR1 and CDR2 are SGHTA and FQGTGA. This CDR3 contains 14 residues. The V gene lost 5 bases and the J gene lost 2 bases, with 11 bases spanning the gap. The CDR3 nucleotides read TGTGCCAGCAGCGACAGTGGGCCCACAGATACGCAGTATTTT. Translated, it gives CASSDSGPTDTQYF. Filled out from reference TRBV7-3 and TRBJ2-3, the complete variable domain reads GAGVSQTPSNKVTEKGKYVELRCDPISGHTALYWYRQSLGQGPEFLIYFQGTGAADDSGLPNDRFFAVRPEGSVSTLKIQRTERGDSAVYLCASSDSGPTDTQYFGPGTRLTVL.